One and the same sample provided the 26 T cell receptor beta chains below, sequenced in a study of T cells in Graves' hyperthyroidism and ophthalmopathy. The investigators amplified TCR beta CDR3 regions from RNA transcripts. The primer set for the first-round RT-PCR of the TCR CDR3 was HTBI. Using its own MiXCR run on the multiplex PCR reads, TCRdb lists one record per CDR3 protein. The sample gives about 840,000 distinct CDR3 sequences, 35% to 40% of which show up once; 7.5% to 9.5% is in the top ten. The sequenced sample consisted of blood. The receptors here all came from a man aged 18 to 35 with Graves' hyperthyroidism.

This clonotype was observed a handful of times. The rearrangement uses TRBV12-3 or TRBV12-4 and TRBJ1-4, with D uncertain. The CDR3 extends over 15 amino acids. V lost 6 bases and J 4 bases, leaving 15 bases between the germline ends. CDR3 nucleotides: TGTGCCAGCAGCCCCTCCGTGAATTATAATGAAAAACTGTTTTTT. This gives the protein CASSPSVNYNEKLFF.

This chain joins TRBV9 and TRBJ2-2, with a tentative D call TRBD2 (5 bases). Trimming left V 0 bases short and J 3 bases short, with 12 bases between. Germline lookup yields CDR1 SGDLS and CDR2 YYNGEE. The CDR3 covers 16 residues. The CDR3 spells CASSVAPSSDTGELFF. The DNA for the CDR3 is TGTGCCAGCAGCGTAGCTCCTAGCTCGGACACCGGGGAGCTGTTTTTT.

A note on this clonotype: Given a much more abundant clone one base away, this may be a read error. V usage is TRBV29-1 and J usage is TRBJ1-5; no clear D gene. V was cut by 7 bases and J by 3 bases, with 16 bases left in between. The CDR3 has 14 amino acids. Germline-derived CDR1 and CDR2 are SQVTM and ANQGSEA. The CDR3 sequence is CSAVGTSSNQPQHF. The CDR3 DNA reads TGCAGCGCTGTAGGAACTTCATCCAATCAGCCCCAGCATTTT.

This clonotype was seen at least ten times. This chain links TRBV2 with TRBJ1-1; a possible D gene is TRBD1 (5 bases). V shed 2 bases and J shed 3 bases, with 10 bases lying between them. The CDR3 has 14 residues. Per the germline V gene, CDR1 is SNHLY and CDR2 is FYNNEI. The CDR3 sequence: CASSERGADTEAFF. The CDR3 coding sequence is TGTGCCAGCAGTGAAAGGGGCGCGGACACTGAAGCTTTCTTT.

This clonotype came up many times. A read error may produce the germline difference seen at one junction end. The CDR3 coding sequence is TGTGCCAGCAGTTTAGCGGGGACAGGGGAAGAGACCCAGTACTTC. Translating gives CASSLAGTGEETQYF. The chain uses TRBV7-9 and TRBJ2-5, with 10 bases fitting TRBD1. Germline lookup yields CDR1 SEHNR and CDR2 FQNEAQ (reference sequence). The CDR3 has 15 amino acids.

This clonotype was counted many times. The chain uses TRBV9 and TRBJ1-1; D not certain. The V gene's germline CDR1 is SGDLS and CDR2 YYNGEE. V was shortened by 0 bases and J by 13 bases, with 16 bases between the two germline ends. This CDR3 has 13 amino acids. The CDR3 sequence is CASSVGETRVVFF. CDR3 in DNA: TGTGCCAGCAGCGTAGGGGAGACACGCGTCGTTTTCTTT.

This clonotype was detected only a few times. In nucleotides, the CDR3 is TGTGCCAGCAGCGTAAGTTCCAGGGGCAACACTGAAGCTTTCTTT. This encodes CASSVSSRGNTEAFF. The rearrangement uses TRBV9 and TRBJ1-1; a weak D match, TRBD1 (6 bases). The CDR3 is 15 residues long. The germline V and J ends were trimmed by 1 base and 2 bases, with 12 bases remaining between them. The germline V gene encodes CDR1 SGDLS and CDR2 YYNGEE. Looking up the rest from reference TRBV9 and TRBJ1-1 gives the full variable domain: DSGVTQTPKHLITATGQRVTLRCSPRSGDLSVYWYQQSLDQGLQFLIQYYNGEERAKGNILERFSAQQFPDLHSELNLSSLELGDSALYFCASSVSSRGNTEAFFGQGTRLTVV.

The CDR3, as DNA: TGTGCCAGCAGCCCCCCGGGCGGGTTGAGAAACACCATATATTTT. Amino acid sequence: CASSPPGGLRNTIYF. The chain carries TRBV7-2 and TRBJ1-3; no clear D gene. V lost 5 bases to trimming and J lost 5 bases, with 16 bases between them. Germline-derived CDR1 and CDR2 are SGHTA and FQGNSA. The CDR3 has 15 residues.

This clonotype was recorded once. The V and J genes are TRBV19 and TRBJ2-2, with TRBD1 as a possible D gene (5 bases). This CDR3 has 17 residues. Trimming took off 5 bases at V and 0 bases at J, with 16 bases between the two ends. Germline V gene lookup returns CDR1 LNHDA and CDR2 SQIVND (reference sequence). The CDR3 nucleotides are TGTGCCAGTAGTCGAGATTTGGGCAGGGCGAACACCGGGGAGCTGTTTTTT. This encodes CASSRDLGRANTGELFF.

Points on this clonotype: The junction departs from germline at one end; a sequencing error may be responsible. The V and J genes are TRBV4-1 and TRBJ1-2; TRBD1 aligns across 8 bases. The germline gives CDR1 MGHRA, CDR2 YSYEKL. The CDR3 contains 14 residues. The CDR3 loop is CASSLSRGPDGCTF. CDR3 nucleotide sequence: TGCGCCAGCAGCCTCTCCAGGGGGCCGGATGGCTGCACCTTC.

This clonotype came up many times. CDR3 DNA: TGCAGCGTTGAAGACGGGACTAGCGGCACCGGGGAGCTGTTTTTT. Translating gives CSVEDGTSGTGELFF. The V and J genes are TRBV29-1 and TRBJ2-2, with 11 bases identical to TRBD2. Germline V lookup: CDR1 SQVTM, CDR2 ANQGSEA. The CDR3 is 15 amino acids. With V trimmed by 0 bases and J by 4 bases, 1 base remained unmatched.

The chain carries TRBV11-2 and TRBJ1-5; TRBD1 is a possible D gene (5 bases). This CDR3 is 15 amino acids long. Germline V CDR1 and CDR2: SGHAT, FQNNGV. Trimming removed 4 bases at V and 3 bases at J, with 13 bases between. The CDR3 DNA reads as TGTGCCAGCAGCTCGGGGGGGGGGGACAATCAGCCCCAGCATTTT. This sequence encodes CASSSGGGDNQPQHF.

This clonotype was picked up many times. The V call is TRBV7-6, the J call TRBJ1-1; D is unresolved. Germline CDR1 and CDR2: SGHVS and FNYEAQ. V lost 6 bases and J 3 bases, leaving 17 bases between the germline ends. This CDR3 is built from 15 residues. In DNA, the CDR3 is TGTGCCAGCAGGCCGACCTTCAGAGGGCACACTGAAGCTTTCTTT. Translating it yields CASRPTFRGHTEAFF.

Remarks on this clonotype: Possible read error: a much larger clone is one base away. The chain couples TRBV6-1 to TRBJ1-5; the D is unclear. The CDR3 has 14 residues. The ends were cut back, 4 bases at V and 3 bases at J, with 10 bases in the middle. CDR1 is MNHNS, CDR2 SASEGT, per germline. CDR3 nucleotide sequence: TGTGCCAGCAGTGTGAGAAATATCAATCAGCCCCAGCATTTT. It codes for CASSVRNINQPQHF.

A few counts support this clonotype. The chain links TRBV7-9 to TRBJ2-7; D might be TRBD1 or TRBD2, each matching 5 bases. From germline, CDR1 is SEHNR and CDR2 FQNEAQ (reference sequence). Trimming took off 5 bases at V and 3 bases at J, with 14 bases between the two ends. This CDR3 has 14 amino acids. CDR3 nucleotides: TGTGCCAGCAGCCCGTCGGGACCGATCTACGAGCAGTACTTC. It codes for CASSPSGPIYEQYF.

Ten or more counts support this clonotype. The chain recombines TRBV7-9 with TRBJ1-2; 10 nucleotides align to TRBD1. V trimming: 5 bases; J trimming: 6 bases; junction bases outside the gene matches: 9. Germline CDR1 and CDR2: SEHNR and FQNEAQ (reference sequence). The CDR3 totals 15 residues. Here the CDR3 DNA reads TGTGCCAGCAGCCCCGTGACAGGGGGCGAGAATGGCTACACCTTC. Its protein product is CASSPVTGGENGYTF.

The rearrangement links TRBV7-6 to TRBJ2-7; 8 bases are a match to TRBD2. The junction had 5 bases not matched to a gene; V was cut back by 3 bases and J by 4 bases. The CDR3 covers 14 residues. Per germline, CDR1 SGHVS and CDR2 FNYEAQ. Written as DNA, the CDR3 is TGTGCCAGCAGCTTCCCACTAGCGGATTACGAGCAGTACTTC. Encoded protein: CASSFPLADYEQYF.

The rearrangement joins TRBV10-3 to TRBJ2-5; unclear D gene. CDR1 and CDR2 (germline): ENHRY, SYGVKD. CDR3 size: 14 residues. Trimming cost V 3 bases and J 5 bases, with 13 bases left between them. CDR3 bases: TGTGCCATCAGTGACAGGCACACCGGGGAGACCCAGTACTTC. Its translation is CAISDRHTGETQYF.

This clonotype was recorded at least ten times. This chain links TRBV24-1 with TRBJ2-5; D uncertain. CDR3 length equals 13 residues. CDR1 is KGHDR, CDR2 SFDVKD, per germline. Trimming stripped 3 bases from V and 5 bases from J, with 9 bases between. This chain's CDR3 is CATSDLFGETQYF. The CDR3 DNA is TGTGCCACCAGTGATCTCTTCGGGGAGACCCAGTACTTC.

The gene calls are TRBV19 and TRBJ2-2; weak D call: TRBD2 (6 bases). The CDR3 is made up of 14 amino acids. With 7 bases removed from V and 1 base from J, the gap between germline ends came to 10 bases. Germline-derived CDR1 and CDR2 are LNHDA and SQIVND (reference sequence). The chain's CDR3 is CASMVGGNTGELFF. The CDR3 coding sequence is TGTGCCAGTATGGTGGGGGGGAACACCGGGGAGCTGTTTTTT.

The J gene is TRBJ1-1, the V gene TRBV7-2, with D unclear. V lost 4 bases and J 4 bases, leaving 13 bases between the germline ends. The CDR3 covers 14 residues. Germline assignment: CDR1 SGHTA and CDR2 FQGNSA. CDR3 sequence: CASSSGLPGTEAFF. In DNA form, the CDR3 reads TGTGCCAGCAGCTCAGGCCTACCAGGCACTGAAGCTTTCTTT.

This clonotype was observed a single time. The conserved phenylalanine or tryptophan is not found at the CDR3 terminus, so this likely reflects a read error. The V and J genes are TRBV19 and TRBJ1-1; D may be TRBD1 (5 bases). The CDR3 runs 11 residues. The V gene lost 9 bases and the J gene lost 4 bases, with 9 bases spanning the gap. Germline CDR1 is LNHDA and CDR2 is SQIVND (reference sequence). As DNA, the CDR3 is TGTGCCAGCAGGGTTACCACTGAAGCTTTCTTG. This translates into CASRVTTEAFL.

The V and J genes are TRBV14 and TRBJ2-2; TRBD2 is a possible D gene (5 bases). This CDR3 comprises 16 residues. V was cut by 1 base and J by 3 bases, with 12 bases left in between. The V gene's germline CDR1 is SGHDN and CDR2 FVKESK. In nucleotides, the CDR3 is TGTGCCAGCAGCCAAGGGACTCTAATCGACACCGGGGAGCTGTTTTTT. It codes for CASSQGTLIDTGELFF.

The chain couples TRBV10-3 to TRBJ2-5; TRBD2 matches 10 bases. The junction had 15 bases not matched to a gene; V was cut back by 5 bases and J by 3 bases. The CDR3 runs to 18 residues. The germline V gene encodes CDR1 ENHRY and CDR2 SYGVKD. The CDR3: CAISLNPLVAGGEETQYF. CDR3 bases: TGTGCCATCAGTCTAAATCCTTTGGTAGCGGGGGGCGAAGAGACCCAGTACTTC.

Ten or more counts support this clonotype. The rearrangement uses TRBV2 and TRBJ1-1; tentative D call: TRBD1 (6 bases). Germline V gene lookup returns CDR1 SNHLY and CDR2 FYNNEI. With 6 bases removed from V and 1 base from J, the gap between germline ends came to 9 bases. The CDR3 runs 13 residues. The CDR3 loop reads CASSWDTNTEAFF. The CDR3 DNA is TGTGCCAGCAGCTGGGACACGAACACTGAAGCTTTCTTT.

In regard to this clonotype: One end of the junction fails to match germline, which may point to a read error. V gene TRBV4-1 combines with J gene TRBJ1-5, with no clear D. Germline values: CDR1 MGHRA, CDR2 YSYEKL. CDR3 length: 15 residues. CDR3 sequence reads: CASSQGNSVNQPQHF. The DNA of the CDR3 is TGTGCCAGCAGCCAAGGGAATAGCGTCAATCAGCCCCAGCATTTT.